One and the same sample provided the 19 T cell receptor beta chains below, sequenced in a study of CD8+ T cells in alopecia areata. Extraction of RNA preceded its reverse transcription into cDNA, which served as the sequencing template. TCRdb's copy holds only in-frame clones and misses some; the assay was immunoSEQ multiplex PCR. The data contain some 130,000 clones, about 50% of them seen just once; the ten biggest clones take up 18%. This sample comprised CD8+ T cells sorted from blood, obtained at week 0. The source is a human donor with alopecia areata.

The chain is built from TRBV10-2 and TRBJ2-7; D is unresolved. The V end was cut by 2 bases, the J end by 3 bases, with 11 bases between. There are 14 residues in the CDR3. Germline loops: CDR1 WSHSY, CDR2 SAAADI. The CDR3 spells CASSEVGSIYEQYF. The CDR3 coding sequence is TGCGCCAGCAGTGAGGTTGGCAGCATCTACGAGCAGTACTTC.

A few counts support this clone. The chain has TRBV6-4 and TRBJ2-7, with TRBD2 as a possible D gene (6 bases). This CDR3 is built from 13 residues. Trimming removed 6 bases from V and 5 bases from J, with 14 bases in between. Germline lookup yields CDR1 MRHNA and CDR2 SNTAGT. The CDR3 DNA sequence: TGTGCCAGCAGCCCGACTAGTTTCCACGAGCAGTACTTC. Encoded protein: CASSPTSFHEQYF.

Only a few counts were recorded for this clone. This sequence joins TRBV12-5 and TRBJ2-4; tentatively, D is TRBD2 (5 bases). The CDR3 consists of 16 residues. Germline CDR1 reads LGHNT; CDR2 reads FRNRAP. The V end was cut by 4 bases, the J end by 3 bases, with 16 bases between. The DNA for the CDR3 is TGTGCTAGTGGTTCCGCGACTAAACAAAGCAAAAACATTCAGTACTTC. This sequence encodes CASGSATKQSKNIQYF.

The table lists this clone with many counts. At one end the junction does not follow the germline gene, possibly because of a read error. This chain connects TRBV4-2 to TRBJ2-1, with D hard to call. The CDR3 contains 12 residues. The V gene's germline CDR1 is LGHNA and CDR2 YNFKEQ. CDR3 DNA: TGTGCCAGCAGCGAAGATGGACCGGGCCGGTTCTTC. Its translation is CASSEDGPGRFF.

This clone was counted between two and nine times. The chain recombines TRBV12-5 with TRBJ1-3; weak D call: TRBD1 (6 bases). Deletions cut 7 bases from V and 2 bases from J, with 12 bases between. The CDR3 spans 14 residues. Germline CDR1 LGHNT, CDR2 FRNRAP. This chain's CDR3 is CASAITGTGNTIYF. CDR3 nucleotide sequence: TGTGCTAGTGCCATTACAGGGACTGGAAACACCATATATTTT. Full variable domain (rest looked up from reference TRBV12-5 and TRBJ1-3): DARVTQTPRHKVTEMGQEVTMRCQPILGHNTVFWYRQTMMQGLELLAYFRNRAPLDDSGMPKDRFSAEMPDATLATLKIQPSEPRDSAVYFCASAITGTGNTIYFGEGSWLTVV.

The chain couples TRBV29-1 to TRBJ1-2; D unclear. Germline assignment: CDR1 SQVTM and CDR2 ANQGSEA. The CDR3 covers 13 residues. Trimming pared 1 base from V and 2 bases from J, leaving 8 bases between. The CDR3 DNA sequence: TGCAGCGTTGAAGTTCCAGGAAACTATGGCTACACCTTC. Its protein is CSVEVPGNYGYTF.

The chain employs TRBV27 and TRBJ1-2; 7 positions match TRBD1. The CDR3 runs to 16 residues. CDR1 is MNHEY, CDR2 SMNVEV, per germline (reference sequence). Germline trimming cut 4 bases from V and 6 bases from J; bases unmatched to any gene: 14. Here the CDR3 DNA reads TGTGCCAGCAGTTATTCAGGGGGAGAAACTATCCATGGCTACACCTTC. Translation gives CASSYSGGETIHGYTF.

The chain links TRBV5-6 to TRBJ2-7; 7 bases agree with TRBD2. The CDR3 sequence is 14 residues long. CDR1 is SGHDT, CDR2 YYEEEE, per germline. J was trimmed by 5 bases and V by 2 bases; bases with no gene match: 7. DNA for the CDR3: TGTGCCAGCAGCTTTGGTGGGGCGGGGGACGAGCAGTACTTC. Translated: CASSFGGAGDEQYF.

This clone was found a few times. The chain links TRBV6-5 to TRBJ2-1; TRBD2 agrees at 10 bases. The CDR3 has 14 residues. V shed 5 bases and J 6 bases; nucleotides not matched to a gene: 4. Germline lookup yields CDR1 MNHEY and CDR2 SVGAGI. CDR3: CASSEGTSANEQFF. The CDR3 bases are TGTGCCAGCAGTGAGGGGACTAGCGCCAATGAGCAGTTCTTC.

This clone turned up a few times. This chain connects TRBV7-9 to TRBJ1-2; the D gene is possibly TRBD1 (6 bases). The germline V and J ends were trimmed by 5 bases and 8 bases, with 21 bases remaining between them. Germline CDR1 SEHNR, CDR2 FQNEAQ (reference sequence). The CDR3 sequence is 15 residues long. The CDR3 region is CASSPLTRGQGGYTF. The CDR3 DNA is TGTGCCAGCAGCCCACTAACCCGGGGACAAGGAGGCTACACCTTC.

CDR3 sequence reads: CASSLSGELFF. Here the CDR3 DNA reads TGTGCCAGCAGCTTGTCCGGGGAGCTGTTTTTT. This rearrangement joins TRBV5-6 to TRBJ2-2; D not certain. Trimming shortened V by 1 base and J by 6 bases, and 1 base separated the two germline ends. This CDR3 is 11 amino acids long. Germline assignment: CDR1 SGHDT and CDR2 YYEEEE. The variable domain in full, completed from reference TRBV5-6 and TRBJ2-2, reads DAGVTQSPTHLIKTRGQQVTLRCSPKSGHDTVSWYQQALGQGPQFIFQYYEEEERQRGNFPDRFSGHQFPNYSSELNVNALLLGDSALYLCASSLSGELFFGEGSRLTVL.

A word on this clone: Distinct nucleotide sequences in the sample also encode this CDR3. This chain connects TRBV29-1 to TRBJ2-7, with 8 positions matching TRBD1. Germline CDR1 is SQVTM and CDR2 is ANQGSEA. Trimming removed 4 bases from V and 2 bases from J; junction bases left unmatched: 4. The CDR3 spans 13 residues. The CDR3 here is CSVVGQGAYEQYF. The CDR3, as DNA: TGCAGCGTTGTCGGACAGGGAGCCTACGAGCAGTACTTC.

This clone was counted a few times. The chain recombines TRBV19 with TRBJ2-7, with unresolved D. This CDR3 is built from 13 residues. The germline V and J ends were trimmed by 5 bases and 4 bases, with 12 bases remaining between them. Germline CDR1 and CDR2: LNHDA and SQIVND (reference sequence). The CDR3 is CASSSSMVYEQYF. CDR3 in DNA: TGTGCCAGTAGTTCCAGTATGGTTTACGAGCAGTACTTC.

This clone was seen more than once but under ten times. The chain joins TRBV2 to TRBJ1-2; no clear D gene. This CDR3 is built from 11 residues. V was shortened by 5 bases and J by 8 bases, with 9 bases between the two germline ends. Germline V gives CDR1 SNHLY, CDR2 FYNNEI. The CDR3 sequence is CASSRFEGYTF. CDR3 nucleotide sequence: TGTGCCAGCAGTCGATTCGAGGGCTACACCTTC.

V is TRBV7-9 and J is TRBJ2-7, with D possibly being TRBD1 (5 bases). CDR1 is SEHNR and CDR2 is FQNEAQ in the germline V gene (reference sequence). The CDR3 has 14 residues. With 4 bases removed from V and 7 bases from J, the gap between germline ends came to 17 bases. Written as DNA, the CDR3 is TGTGCCAGCAGCTCGCAGGGTATCCCCAGGGAGCAGTACTTC. Encoded protein: CASSSQGIPREQYF.

Here the CDR3 DNA reads TGTGCCAGCAGCTTTGGGGGCCTCCAGTACTTC. It translates to CASSFGGLQYF. The rearrangement joins TRBV13 to TRBJ2-7, with D possibly being TRBD1 (6 bases). Trimming pared 3 bases from V and 10 bases from J, leaving 10 bases between. The germline V gene encodes CDR1 PRHDT and CDR2 FYEKMQ (reference sequence). The CDR3 is 11 residues long.

V and J are TRBV5-6 and TRBJ2-1; the match to TRBD1 covers 8 bases. This CDR3 contains 15 residues. Germline trimming cut 6 bases from V and 3 bases from J; bases unmatched to any gene: 8. Germline CDR1 is SGHDT and CDR2 is YYEEEE. CDR3 sequence (DNA): TGTGCCAGCATATCCGGGACAGGCAACTACAATGAGCAGTTCTTC. It is translated as CASISGTGNYNEQFF.

In the case of this clone: Other DNA sequences within the sample encode an identical CDR3. The rearrangement uses TRBV5-6 and TRBJ2-7; D is unclear. Germline CDR1 and CDR2: SGHDT and YYEEEE. V lost 0 bases to trimming and J lost 1 base, with 5 bases between them. The CDR3 runs 13 residues. For the CDR3, the DNA is TGTGCCAGCAGCTTGGGGAATTCCTACGAGCAGTACTTC. Its protein is CASSLGNSYEQYF.

The chain uses TRBV4-2 and TRBJ2-2; unclear D gene. The V and J ends lost 0 bases and 4 bases respectively, with 6 bases between them. CDR1 is LGHNA and CDR2 is YNFKEQ in the germline V gene. The CDR3 has 14 residues. Written as DNA, the CDR3 is TGTGCCAGCAGCCAAGAGTGGCTCACCGGGGAGCTGTTTTTT. It codes for CASSQEWLTGELFF.